This TCR beta chain was retrieved from a study of identical twins. TCRdb re-called the 5' RACE reads with MiXCR, one entry per CDR3 protein. This table holds approximately 890,000 distinct CDR3 sequences, 10% to 15% found once. With regard to this clonotype: As yet, its antigen is unknown.

CDR1 and CDR2 from the germline V gene are MDHEN and SYDVKM. CDR3 length: 16 amino acids. Between the trimmed V and J ends, which lost 8 bases and 8 bases, there was a span of 26 bases. Study results and limitations: Twins shared beta out-of-frame sequences in excess, but this excess was weaker. In cord blood, abundant beta clonotypes had fewer insertions; memory showed no trend. Analyses based on zero insertions could be partly confounded by invariant MAIT and iNKT cells.

Separately, the same data were catalogued under a study of yellow fever vaccine responses in identical twins.

The TCR sequence derives from a young woman in good health. Sequenced sample: PBMCs. This chain uses TRBV28 with TRBJ2-3; D tentatively reads TRBD1 or TRBD2 (6 bases each). DNA of the CDR3: TGTGCCAGCCATGAATTCCGGGGGCCCTCGATAGCTACGCAGTATTTT. Protein product: CASHEFRGPSIATQYF.